A selection of T cell receptor beta chains follows, all from one sample in a study of T-cell reconstitution after alpha-beta-depleted transplantation in children. TCRdb reanalysed the PCR reads using MiXCR and keeps one entry per CDR3 protein. The sample includes a few hundred thousand distinct CDR3 sequences, around a tenth seen only once; the top ten take around 2.4%. Specimen: PBMCs from the stem cell graft donor, collected from the stem cell graft. These TCRs come from a human donor who donated a stem cell graft to a child with acute lymphoblastic leukemia. The CDR3 runs from the conserved cysteine through the conserved F or W. The D gene is left open where the match is weak. Not every row has a clone size; where given, it reads once, few, many or a size class.

clone size,J gene,D gene,V gene,CDR3 length,CDR3 protein,CDR3 DNA
few,TRBJ2-1,NA,TRBV3-1,13,CASSQGQGGKQFF,TGTGCCAGCAGCCAAGGACAGGGAGGGAAGCAGTTCTTC
NA,TRBJ1-2,TRBD1,TRBV29-1,13,CSVVGQGASGYTF,TGCAGCGTTGTGGGACAGGGGGCCAGCGGCTACACCTTC
NA,TRBJ2-3,NA,TRBV5-1,13,CASARGITDTQYF,TGCGCCAGCGCTCGGGGGATCACAGATACGCAGTATTTT
NA,TRBJ2-7,TRBD2,TRBV12-3/TRBV12-4,12,CASRAGAYEQYF,TGTGCCAGCAGGGCGGGAGCCTACGAGCAGTACTTC
few,TRBJ1-6,NA,TRBV12-3/TRBV12-4,15,CASTLRGQTNSPLHF,TGTGCCAGCACCCTACGAGGACAGACTAATTCACCCCTCCACTTT
few,TRBJ1-6,TRBD1,TRBV5-5,14,CASSAGQLDSPLHF,TGTGCCAGCAGCGCGGGACAGCTGGATTCACCCCTCCACTTT
NA,TRBJ1-1,NA,TRBV20-1,13,CSASTGITTEAFF,TGCAGTGCCTCTACAGGGATTACGACTGAAGCTTTCTTT
few,TRBJ2-1,TRBD1,TRBV15,15,CATSRGTGGYNEQFF,TGTGCCACCAGCAGAGGGACAGGGGGCTACAATGAGCAGTTCTTC
NA,TRBJ1-4,NA,TRBV4-1,16,CASSASPTASNEKLFF,TGCGCCAGCAGCGCGTCCCCTACAGCGTCTAATGAAAAACTGTTTTTT
few,TRBJ2-5,NA,TRBV20-1,12,CSARWGIETQYF,TGCAGTGCTAGATGGGGGATAGAGACCCAGTACTTC
few,TRBJ2-5,TRBD2,TRBV5-1,16,CASSLGLAETQETQYF,TGCGCCAGCAGCTTGGGACTAGCGGAGACTCAAGAGACCCAGTACTTC
many,TRBJ2-3,TRBD2,TRBV5-1,16,CASSSNPSGSTDTQYF,TGCGCCAGCAGCTCTAACCCTAGCGGTTCCACAGATACGCAGTATTTT
NA,TRBJ2-3,NA,TRBV15,15,CATSSRHYTTDTQYF,TGTGCCACCAGCAGTAGGCACTACACCACAGATACGCAGTATTTT
NA,TRBJ2-1,TRBD2,TRBV6-1,16,CASRSGSGTSGNEQFF,TGTGCCAGCAGATCAGGTTCCGGGACTAGTGGGAATGAGCAGTTCTTC
many,TRBJ2-1,TRBD2,TRBV4-3,18,CASSQGVGTSGTYNEQFF,TGCGCCAGCAGCCAAGGGGTGGGGACTAGCGGGACCTACAATGAGCAGTTCTTC